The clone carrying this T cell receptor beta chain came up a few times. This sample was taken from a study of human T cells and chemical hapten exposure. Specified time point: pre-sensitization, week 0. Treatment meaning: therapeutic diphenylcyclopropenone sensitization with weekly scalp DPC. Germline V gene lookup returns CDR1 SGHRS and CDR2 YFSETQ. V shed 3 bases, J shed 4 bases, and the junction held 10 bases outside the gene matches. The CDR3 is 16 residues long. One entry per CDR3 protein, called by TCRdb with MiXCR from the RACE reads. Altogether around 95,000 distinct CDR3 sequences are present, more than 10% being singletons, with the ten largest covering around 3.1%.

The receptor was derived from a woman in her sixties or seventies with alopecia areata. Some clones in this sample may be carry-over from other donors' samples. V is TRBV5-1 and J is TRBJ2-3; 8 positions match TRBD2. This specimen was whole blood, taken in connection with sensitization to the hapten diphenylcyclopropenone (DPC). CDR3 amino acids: CASSSTRPGGSDTQYF. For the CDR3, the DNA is TGCGCCAGCAGCTCGACCCGACCGGGAGGGTCAGATACGCAGTATTTT. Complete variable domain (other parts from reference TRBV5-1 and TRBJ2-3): KAGVTQTPRYLIKTRGQQVTLSCSPISGHRSVSWYQQTPGQGLQFLFEYFSETQRNKGNFPGRFSGRQFSNSRSEMNVSTLELGDSALYLCASSSTRPGGSDTQYFGPGTRLTVL.